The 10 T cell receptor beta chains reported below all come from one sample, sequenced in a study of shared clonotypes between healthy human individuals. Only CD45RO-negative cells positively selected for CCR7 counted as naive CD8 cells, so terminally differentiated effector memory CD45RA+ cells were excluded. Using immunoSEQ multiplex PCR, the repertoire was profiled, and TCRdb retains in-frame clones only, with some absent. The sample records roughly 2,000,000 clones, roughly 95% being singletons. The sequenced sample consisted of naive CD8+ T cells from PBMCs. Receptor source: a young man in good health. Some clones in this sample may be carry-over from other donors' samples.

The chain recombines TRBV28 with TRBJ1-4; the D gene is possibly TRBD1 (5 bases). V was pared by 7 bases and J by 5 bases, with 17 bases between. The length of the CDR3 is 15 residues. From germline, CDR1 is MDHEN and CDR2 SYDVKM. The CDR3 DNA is TGTGCCAGCAATAGACCGGGACGGGAGAATGAAAAACTGTTTTTT. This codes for CASNRPGRENEKLFF.

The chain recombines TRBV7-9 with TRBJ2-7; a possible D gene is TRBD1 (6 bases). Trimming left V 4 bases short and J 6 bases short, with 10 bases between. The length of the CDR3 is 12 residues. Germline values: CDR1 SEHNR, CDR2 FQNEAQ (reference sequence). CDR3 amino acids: CASSSQGPEQYF. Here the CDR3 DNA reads TGTGCCAGCAGCTCACAGGGCCCCGAGCAGTACTTC.

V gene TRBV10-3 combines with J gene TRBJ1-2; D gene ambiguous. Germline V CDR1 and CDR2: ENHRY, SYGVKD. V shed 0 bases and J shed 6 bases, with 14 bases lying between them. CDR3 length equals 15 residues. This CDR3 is CAISESRPSRDGYTF. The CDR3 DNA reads TGTGCCATCAGTGAGTCGCGGCCCAGCAGAGATGGCTACACCTTC.

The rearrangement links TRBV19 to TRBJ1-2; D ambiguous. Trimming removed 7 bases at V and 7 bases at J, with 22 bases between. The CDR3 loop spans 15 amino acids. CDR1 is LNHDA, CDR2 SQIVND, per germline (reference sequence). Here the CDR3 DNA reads TGTGCCAGTACTACAAAGCATTTTTCCTACGGTGGCTACACCTTC. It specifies CASTTKHFSYGGYTF.

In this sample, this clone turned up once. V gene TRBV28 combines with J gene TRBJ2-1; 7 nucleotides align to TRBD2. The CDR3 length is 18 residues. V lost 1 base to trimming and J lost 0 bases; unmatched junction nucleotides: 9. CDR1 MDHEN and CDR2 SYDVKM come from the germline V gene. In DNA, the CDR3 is TGTGCCAGCAGTTTATTGGGCGGGCGGGAGACCTCCTACAATGAGCAGTTCTTC. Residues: CASSLLGGRETSYNEQFF.

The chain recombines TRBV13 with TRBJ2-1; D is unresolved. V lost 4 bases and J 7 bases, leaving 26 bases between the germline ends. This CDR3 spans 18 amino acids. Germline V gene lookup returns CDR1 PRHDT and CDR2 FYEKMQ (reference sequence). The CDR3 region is CASSSLENGSLLWNEQFF. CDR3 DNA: TGTGCCAGCAGCTCCCTCGAAAATGGTAGCCTGCTGTGGAATGAGCAGTTCTTC. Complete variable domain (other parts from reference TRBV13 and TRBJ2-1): AAGVIQSPRHLIKEKRETATLKCYPIPRHDTVYWYQQGPGQDPQFLISFYEKMQSDKGSIPDRFSAQQFSDYHSELNMSSLELGDSALYFCASSSLENGSLLWNEQFFGPGTRLTVL.

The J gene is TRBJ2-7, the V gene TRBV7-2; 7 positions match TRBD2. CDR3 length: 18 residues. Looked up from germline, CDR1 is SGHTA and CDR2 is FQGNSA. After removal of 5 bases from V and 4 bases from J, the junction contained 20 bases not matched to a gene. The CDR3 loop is CASSPLTVSTRRGYEQYF. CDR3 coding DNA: TGTGCCAGCAGCCCACTAACCGTTTCGACTAGGCGGGGGTACGAGCAGTACTTC. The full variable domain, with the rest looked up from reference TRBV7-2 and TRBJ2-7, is GAGVSQSPSNKVTEKGKDVELRCDPISGHTALYWYRQSLGQGLEFLIYFQGNSAPDKSGLPSDRFSAERTGGSVSTLTIQRTQQEDSAVYLCASSPLTVSTRRGYEQYFGPGTRLTVT.

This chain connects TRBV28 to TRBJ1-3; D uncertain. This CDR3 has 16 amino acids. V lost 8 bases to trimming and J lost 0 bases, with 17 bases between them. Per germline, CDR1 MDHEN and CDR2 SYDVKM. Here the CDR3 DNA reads TGTGCCAGCTCAACGGAGGTTCCCGACTCTGGAAACACCATATATTTT. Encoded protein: CASSTEVPDSGNTIYF.

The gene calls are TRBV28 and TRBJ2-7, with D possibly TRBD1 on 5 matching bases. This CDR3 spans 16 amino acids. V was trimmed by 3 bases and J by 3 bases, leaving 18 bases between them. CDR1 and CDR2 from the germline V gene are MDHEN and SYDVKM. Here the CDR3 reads CASSFLLQGGNYEQYF. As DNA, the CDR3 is TGTGCCAGCAGTTTTCTCCTGCAGGGTGGAAACTACGAGCAGTACTTC.

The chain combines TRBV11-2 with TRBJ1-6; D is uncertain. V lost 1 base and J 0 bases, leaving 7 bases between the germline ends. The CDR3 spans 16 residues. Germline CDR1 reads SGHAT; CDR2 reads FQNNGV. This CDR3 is CASSLGGSSYNSPLHF. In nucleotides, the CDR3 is TGTGCCAGCAGCTTAGGAGGGAGCTCCTATAATTCACCCCTCCACTTT.